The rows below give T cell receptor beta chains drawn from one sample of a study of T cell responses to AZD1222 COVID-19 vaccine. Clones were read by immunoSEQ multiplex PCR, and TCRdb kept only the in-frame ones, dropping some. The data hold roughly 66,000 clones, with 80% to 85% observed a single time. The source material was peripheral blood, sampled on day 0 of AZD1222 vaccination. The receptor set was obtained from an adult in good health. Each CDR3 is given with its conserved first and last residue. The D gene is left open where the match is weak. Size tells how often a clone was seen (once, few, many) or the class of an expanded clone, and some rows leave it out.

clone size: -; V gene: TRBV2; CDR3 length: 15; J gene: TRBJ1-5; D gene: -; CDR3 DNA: TGTGCCAGCAGTGAAAACCGGGGAAGCAATCAGCCCCAGCATTTT; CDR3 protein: CASSENRGSNQPQHF
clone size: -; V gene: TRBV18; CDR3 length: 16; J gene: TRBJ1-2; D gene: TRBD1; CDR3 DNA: TGTGCCAGCTCACCGGGTAGAGGACAGGGGGATTATGGCTACACCTTC; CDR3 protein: CASSPGRGQGDYGYTF
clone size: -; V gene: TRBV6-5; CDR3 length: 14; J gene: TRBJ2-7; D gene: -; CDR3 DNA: TGTGCCAGCATCTTGCGGGGTCTCTCCTACGAGCAGTACTTC; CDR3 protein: CASILRGLSYEQYF
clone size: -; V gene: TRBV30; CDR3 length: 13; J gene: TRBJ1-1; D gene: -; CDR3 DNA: TGTGCCTGGACCCGAGGCGGAGGGACTGAAGCTTTCTTT; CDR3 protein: CAWTRGGGTEAFF
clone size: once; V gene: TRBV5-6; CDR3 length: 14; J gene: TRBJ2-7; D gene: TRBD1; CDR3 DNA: TGTGCCAGCAGCTTTACGACAGGGGACTACGAGCAGTACTTC; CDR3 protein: CASSFTTGDYEQYF
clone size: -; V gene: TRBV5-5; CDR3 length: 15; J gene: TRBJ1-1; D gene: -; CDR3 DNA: TGTGCCAGCAGCTTGACGGTCAGGGTGAACACTGAAGCTTTCTTT; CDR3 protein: CASSLTVRVNTEAFF
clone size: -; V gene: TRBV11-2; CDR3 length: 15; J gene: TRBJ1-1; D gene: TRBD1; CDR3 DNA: TGTGCCAGCAGCTTAGCTGGGACAGCGAACACTGAAGCTTTCTTT; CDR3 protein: CASSLAGTANTEAFF
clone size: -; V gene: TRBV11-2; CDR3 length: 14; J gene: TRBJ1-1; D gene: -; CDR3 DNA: TGTGCCAGCAGAATCGGACAGTCGGCCACTGAAGCTTTCTTT; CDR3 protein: CASRIGQSATEAFF
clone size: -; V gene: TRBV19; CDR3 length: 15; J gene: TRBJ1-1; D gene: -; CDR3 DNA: TGTGCCAGTAGCCTCGCTGGGACACCTGGTACTGAAGCTTTCTTT; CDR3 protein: CASSLAGTPGTEAFF
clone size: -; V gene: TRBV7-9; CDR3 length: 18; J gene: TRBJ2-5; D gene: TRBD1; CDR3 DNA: TGTGCCAGCAGCGGAATACCGGGACAGGGAATACGAAAGGAGACCCAGTACTTC; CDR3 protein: CASSGIPGQGIRKETQYF
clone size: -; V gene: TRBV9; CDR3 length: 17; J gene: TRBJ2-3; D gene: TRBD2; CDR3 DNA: TGTGCCAGCAGCGTATCCCTAGCGGGGTCCCTGGCAGATACGCAGTATTTT; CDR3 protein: CASSVSLAGSLADTQYF
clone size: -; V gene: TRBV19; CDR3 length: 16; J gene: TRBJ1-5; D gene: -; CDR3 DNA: TGTGCCAGTAGAATTGGGGGAGACCCAGGGAATCAGCCCCAGCATTTT; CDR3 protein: CASRIGGDPGNQPQHF
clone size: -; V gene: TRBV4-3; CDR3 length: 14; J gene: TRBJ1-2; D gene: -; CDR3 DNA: TGCGCCAGCAGCCAAGTGCAGGGGACGGGTGGCTACACCTTC; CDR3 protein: CASSQVQGTGGYTF
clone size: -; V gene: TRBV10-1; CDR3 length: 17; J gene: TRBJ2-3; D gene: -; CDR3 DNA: TGCGCCAGCAGCCCGTTTGACAGACTGGGGAGTACAGATACGCAGTATTTT; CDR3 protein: CASSPFDRLGSTDTQYF
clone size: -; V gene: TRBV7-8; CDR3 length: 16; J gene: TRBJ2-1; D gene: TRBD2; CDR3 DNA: TGTGCCAGCAGCTTAGGAGCGGGGGCGGTCTACAATGAGCAGTTCTTC; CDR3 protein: CASSLGAGAVYNEQFF
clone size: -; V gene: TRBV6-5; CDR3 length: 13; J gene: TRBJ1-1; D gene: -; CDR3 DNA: TGTGCCAGCAGCCGCACAGGGAACACTGAAGCTTTCTTT; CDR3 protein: CASSRTGNTEAFF
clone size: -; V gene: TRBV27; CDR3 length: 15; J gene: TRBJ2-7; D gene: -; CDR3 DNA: TGTGCCAGCAGTTTAGGAGGGGGCTTCCTCTACGAGCAGTACTTC; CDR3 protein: CASSLGGGFLYEQYF
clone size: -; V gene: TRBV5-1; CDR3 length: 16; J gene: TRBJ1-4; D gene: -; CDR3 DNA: TGCGCCAGCAGCTTGGGGCGGGCAGGGGTTGCGGAAAAACTGTTTTTT; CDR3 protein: CASSLGRAGVAEKLFF
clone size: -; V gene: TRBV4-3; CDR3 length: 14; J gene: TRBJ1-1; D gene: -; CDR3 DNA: TGCGCCAGCAGCCAAGACAGGAGGAACACTGAAGCTTTCTTT; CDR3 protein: CASSQDRRNTEAFF
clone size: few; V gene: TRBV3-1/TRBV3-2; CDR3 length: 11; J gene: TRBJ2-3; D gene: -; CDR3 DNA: TGTGCCAGCAGCGCCCGGGGCCCTCAGTATTTT; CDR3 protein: CASSARGPQYF
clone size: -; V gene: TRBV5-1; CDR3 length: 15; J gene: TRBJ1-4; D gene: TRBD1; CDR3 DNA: TGCGCCAGCAGCCAGATGACAGGGTCTAATGAAAAACTGTTTTTT; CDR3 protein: CASSQMTGSNEKLFF
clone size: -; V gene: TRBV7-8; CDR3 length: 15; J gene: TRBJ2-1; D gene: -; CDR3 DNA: TGTGCCAGCAATTTGAGACGGGACCTTTACAATGAGCAGTTCTTC; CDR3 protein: CASNLRRDLYNEQFF
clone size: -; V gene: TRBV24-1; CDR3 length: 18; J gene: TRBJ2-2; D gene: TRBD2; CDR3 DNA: TGTGCCACCAGTAAGAGAATAGGAGCGGGGGAAAACACCGGGGAGCTGTTTTTT; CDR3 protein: CATSKRIGAGENTGELFF
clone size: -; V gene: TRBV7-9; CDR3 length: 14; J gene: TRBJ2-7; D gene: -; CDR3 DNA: TGTGCCAGCAGCTTAGTGTCAGGGCCGGACGAGCAGTACTTC; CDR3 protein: CASSLVSGPDEQYF
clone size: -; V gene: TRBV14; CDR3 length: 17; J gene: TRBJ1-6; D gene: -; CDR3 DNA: TGTGCCAGCAGCCAGATTGGAGGGAGCTCCTATAATTCACCCCTCCACTTT; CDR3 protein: CASSQIGGSSYNSPLHF
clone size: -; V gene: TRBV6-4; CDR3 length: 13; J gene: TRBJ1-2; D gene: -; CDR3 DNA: TGTGCCAGCAGTCCGGGGGCAGAGCTTGGCTACACCTTC; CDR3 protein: CASSPGAELGYTF
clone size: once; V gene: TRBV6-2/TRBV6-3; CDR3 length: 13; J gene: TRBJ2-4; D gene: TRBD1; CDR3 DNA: TGTGCCAGCAGTGCCTCCGGGACAGGAACACAGTACTTC; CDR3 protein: CASSASGTGTQYF